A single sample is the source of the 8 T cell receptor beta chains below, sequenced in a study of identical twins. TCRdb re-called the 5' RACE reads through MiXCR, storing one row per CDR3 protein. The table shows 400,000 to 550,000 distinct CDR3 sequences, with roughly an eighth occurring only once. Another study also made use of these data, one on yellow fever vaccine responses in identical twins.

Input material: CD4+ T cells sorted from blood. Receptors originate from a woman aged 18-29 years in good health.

DNA of the CDR3: TGCAGCGTGAACGACAGGGGCTCTGGCTACACCTTC. This gives the protein CSVNDRGSGYTF. The rearrangement uses TRBV29-1 and TRBJ1-2, with 8 bases matching TRBD1. The ends lost 6 bases at V and 7 bases at J; junction bases unmatched: 7. Germline CDR1 reads SQVTM; CDR2 reads ANQGSEA. The CDR3 loop spans 12 amino acids.

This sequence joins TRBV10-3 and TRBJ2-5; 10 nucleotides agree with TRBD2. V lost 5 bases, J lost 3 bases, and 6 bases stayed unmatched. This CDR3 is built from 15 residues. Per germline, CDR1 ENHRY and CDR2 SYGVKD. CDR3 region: CAISWASGGEETQYF. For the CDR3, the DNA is TGTGCCATCAGTTGGGCTAGCGGGGGTGAAGAGACCCAGTACTTC.

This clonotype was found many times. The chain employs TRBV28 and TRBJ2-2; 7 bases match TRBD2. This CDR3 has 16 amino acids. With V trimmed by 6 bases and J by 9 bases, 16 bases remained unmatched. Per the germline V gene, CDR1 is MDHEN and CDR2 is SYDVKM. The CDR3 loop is CASSSPTGEGQRELFF. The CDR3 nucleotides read TGTGCCAGCAGCTCGCCCACTGGGGAGGGCCAACGGGAGCTGTTTTTT.

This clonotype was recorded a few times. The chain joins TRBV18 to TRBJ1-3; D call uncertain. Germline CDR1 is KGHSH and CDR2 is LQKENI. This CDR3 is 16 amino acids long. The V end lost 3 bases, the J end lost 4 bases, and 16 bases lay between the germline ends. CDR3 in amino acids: CASSPNPTAVGNTIYF. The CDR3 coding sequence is TGTGCCAGCTCACCCAACCCAACGGCTGTAGGAAACACCATATATTTT.

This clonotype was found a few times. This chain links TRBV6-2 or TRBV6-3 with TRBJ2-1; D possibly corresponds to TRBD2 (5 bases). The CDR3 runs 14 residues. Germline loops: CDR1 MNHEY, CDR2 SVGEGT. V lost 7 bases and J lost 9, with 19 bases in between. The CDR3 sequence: CASNIGAEVGEQFF. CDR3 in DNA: TGTGCCAGCAACATTGGAGCGGAGGTGGGTGAGCAGTTCTTC.

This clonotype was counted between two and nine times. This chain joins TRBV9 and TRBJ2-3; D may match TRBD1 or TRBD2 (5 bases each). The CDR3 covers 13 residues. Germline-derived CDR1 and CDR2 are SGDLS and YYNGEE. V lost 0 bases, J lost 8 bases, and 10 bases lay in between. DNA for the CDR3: TGTGCCAGCAGCGTAGGAGGGGCTGGTACGCAGTATTTT. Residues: CASSVGGAGTQYF.

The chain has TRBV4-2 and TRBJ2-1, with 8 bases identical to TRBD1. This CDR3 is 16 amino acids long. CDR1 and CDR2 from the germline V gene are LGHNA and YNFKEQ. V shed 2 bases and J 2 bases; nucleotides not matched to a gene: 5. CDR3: CASSQIGQGTYNEQFF. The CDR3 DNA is TGTGCCAGCAGCCAAATTGGACAGGGAACCTACAATGAGCAGTTCTTC.

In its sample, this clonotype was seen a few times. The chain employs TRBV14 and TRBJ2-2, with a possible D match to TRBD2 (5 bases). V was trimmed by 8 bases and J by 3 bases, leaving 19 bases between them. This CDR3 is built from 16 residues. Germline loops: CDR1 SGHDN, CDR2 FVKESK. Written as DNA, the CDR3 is TGTGCCAGCTGTCCGGTGGAGCGGAAGTACACCGGGGAGCTGTTTTTT. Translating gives CASCPVERKYTGELFF.